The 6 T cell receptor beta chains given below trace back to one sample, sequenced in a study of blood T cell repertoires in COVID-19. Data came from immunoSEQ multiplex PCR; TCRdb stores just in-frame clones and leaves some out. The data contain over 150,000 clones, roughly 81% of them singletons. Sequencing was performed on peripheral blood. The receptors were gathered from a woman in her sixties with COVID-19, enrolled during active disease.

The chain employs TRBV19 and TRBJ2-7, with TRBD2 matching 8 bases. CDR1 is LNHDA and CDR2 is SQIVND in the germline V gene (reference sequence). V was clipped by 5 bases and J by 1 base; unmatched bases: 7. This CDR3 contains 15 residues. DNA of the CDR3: TGTGCCAGTAGTCCCAGCGGGAGCGTATCCTACGAGCAGTACTTC. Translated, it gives CASSPSGSVSYEQYF.

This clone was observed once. CDR3 nucleotide sequence: TGTGCCAGCAGTGAAACCAGAAATCAGCCCCAGCATTTT. This encodes CASSETRNQPQHF. V and J are TRBV6-1 and TRBJ1-5; D is unresolved. V was pared by 2 bases and J by 4 bases, with 6 bases between. CDR3 size: 13 residues. Per the germline V gene, CDR1 is MNHNS and CDR2 is SASEGT.

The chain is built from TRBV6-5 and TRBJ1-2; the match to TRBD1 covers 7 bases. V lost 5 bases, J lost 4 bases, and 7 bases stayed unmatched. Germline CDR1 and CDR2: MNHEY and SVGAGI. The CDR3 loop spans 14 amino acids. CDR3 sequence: CASSPGRDSYGYTF. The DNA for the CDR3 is TGTGCCAGCAGTCCAGGTCGGGACAGCTATGGCTACACCTTC.

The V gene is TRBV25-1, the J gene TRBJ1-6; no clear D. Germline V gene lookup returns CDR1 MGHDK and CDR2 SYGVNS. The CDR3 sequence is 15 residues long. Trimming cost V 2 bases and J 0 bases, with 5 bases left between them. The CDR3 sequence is CASSERSSYNSPLHF. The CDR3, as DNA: TGTGCCAGCAGTGAAAGGAGCTCCTATAATTCACCCCTCCACTTT.

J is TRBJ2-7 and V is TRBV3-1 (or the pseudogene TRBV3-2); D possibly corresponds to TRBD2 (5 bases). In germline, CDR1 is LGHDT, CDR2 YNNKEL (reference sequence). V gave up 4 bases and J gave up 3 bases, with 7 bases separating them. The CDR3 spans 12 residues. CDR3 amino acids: CASSRTSYEQYF. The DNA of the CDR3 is TGTGCCAGCAGCCGAACTAGCTACGAGCAGTACTTC.

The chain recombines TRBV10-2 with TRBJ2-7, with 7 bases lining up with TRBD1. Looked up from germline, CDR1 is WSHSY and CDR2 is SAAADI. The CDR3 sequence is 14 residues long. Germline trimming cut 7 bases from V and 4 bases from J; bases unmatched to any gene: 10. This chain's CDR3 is CASTLGQMGYEQYF. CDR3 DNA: TGCGCCAGCACCTTGGGACAGATGGGTTACGAGCAGTACTTC.